Shown below are 25 T cell receptor beta chains from a single sample sequenced in a study of blood T cell repertoires in COVID-19. Sequenced by immunoSEQ multiplex PCR; TCRdb stores in-frame clones only, minus some. The table lists fewer than 500,000 clones, around 90% of them singletons, with 0.7% in the top ten. Source material: PBMCs or T cells enriched from blood (not recorded which). The receptor set was obtained from a woman in her late teens or twenties who had recovered from COVID-19.

The rearrangement links TRBV19 to TRBJ2-3; no definite D call. Per germline, CDR1 LNHDA and CDR2 SQIVND (reference sequence). Trimming removed 5 bases from V and 2 bases from J, with 11 bases in between. The CDR3 extends over 14 amino acids. CDR3 coding DNA: TGTGCCAGTAGTCTCCGCCTGGCCACAGATACGCAGTATTTT. Translation gives CASSLRLATDTQYF.

The genes are TRBV7-9 and TRBJ2-3; D is undetermined. The CDR3 spans 15 residues. Germline V lookup: CDR1 SEHNR, CDR2 FQNEAQ (reference sequence). The V end lost 5 bases, the J end lost 0 bases, and 12 bases lay between the germline ends. This chain's CDR3 is CASSPEAPSTDTQYF. CDR3 coding DNA: TGTGCCAGCAGCCCAGAGGCGCCGAGCACAGATACGCAGTATTTT.

V usage is TRBV7-6 and J usage is TRBJ2-7; TRBD1 aligns across 7 bases. This CDR3 has 16 amino acids. V was clipped by 4 bases and J by 5 bases; unmatched bases: 14. Germline lookup yields CDR1 SGHVS and CDR2 FNYEAQ. The chain's CDR3 is CASSSSPRQGFDEQYF. The CDR3 coding sequence is TGTGCCAGCAGCTCCTCACCCAGACAGGGTTTCGACGAGCAGTACTTC.

The chain links TRBV6-5 to TRBJ1-2; 7 nucleotides match TRBD1. V lost 11 bases to trimming and J lost 4 bases; unmatched junction nucleotides: 16. Germline CDR1 MNHEY, CDR2 SVGAGI. CDR3 size: 15 residues. The CDR3 reads CAVLTWDRPPYGYTF. The DNA for the CDR3 is TGTGCCGTACTTACCTGGGACAGACCTCCCTATGGCTACACCTTC.

V and J are TRBV19 and TRBJ2-3, with 9 bases fitting TRBD1. The ends lost 7 bases at V and 2 bases at J; junction bases unmatched: 7. Germline V gene lookup returns CDR1 LNHDA and CDR2 SQIVND (reference sequence). The CDR3 extends over 15 amino acids. CDR3 protein: CASTSDRGITDTQYF. CDR3 nucleotides: TGTGCCAGTACCTCGGACAGGGGTATCACAGATACGCAGTATTTT.

The genes are TRBV19 and TRBJ1-4; possible D gene TRBD1, 5 bases. The CDR3 is made up of 14 amino acids. Trimming pared 3 bases from V and 12 bases from J, leaving 17 bases between. Germline V CDR1 and CDR2: LNHDA, SQIVND (reference sequence). The CDR3 DNA reads TGTGCCAGTAGTATTGCGCAGGCTACGGGGGAACTGTTTTTT. Encoded protein: CASSIAQATGELFF.

CDR3 DNA sequence: TGTGCCAGCAGCGTTACGGGTGGAATGAGCACTGAAGCTTTCTTT. Protein sequence: CASSVTGGMSTEAFF. The chain employs TRBV9 and TRBJ1-1, with D hard to call. Trimming took 2 bases from V and 4 from J, leaving 15 bases between them. Germline assignment: CDR1 SGDLS and CDR2 YYNGEE. The CDR3 extends over 15 amino acids.

The gene calls are TRBV7-9 and TRBJ2-1, with a weak D call TRBD1 (6 bases). Germline CDR1 is SEHNR and CDR2 is FQNEAQ (reference sequence). Trimming shortened V by 5 bases and J by 6 bases, and 14 bases separated the two germline ends. This CDR3 comprises 14 residues. In DNA form, the CDR3 reads TGTGCCAGCAGCGACCATCGACAGGTCAATGAGCAGTTCTTC. Translation gives CASSDHRQVNEQFF.

The chain uses TRBV9 and TRBJ1-4; D gene uncertain. CDR3 length: 14 residues. CDR1 SGDLS and CDR2 YYNGEE come from the germline V gene. The V end lost 3 bases, the J end lost 3 bases, and 9 bases lay between the germline ends. As DNA, the CDR3 is TGTGCCAGCAGCGCCCCGGGGTCTAATGAAAAACTGTTTTTT. Residues: CASSAPGSNEKLFF.

This chain uses TRBV19 with TRBJ1-4; D ambiguous. From germline, CDR1 is LNHDA and CDR2 SQIVND (reference sequence). V dropped 3 bases and J dropped 6 bases, with 8 bases sitting between them. The CDR3 loop spans 13 amino acids. The CDR3 spells CASSMRADEKLFF. CDR3 nucleotides: TGTGCCAGTAGTATGAGGGCGGATGAAAAACTGTTTTTT.

Note on this clone: Other DNA sequences in this specimen translate into the identical CDR3. CDR3 residues: CASSLGGNTEAFF. CDR3 nucleotide sequence: TGTGCCAGCAGTTTGGGAGGAAACACTGAAGCTTTCTTT. The gene calls are TRBV27 and TRBJ1-1, with unresolved D. The length of the CDR3 is 13 residues. Germline CDR1 reads MNHEY; CDR2 reads SMNVEV (reference sequence). The germline V and J ends were trimmed by 3 bases and 2 bases, with 7 bases remaining between them.

The chain uses TRBV12-5 and TRBJ2-3, with 11 bases that match TRBD1. The CDR3 is 14 residues long. The germline CDR1 and CDR2 sequences are LGHNT and FRNRAP. After removal of 11 bases from V and 3 bases from J, the junction contained 7 bases not matched to a gene. CDR3 sequence: CALTGDRGTDTQYF. The CDR3 coding sequence is TGTGCTCTCACAGGGGACAGGGGGACAGATACGCAGTATTTT.

The chain recombines TRBV30 with TRBJ2-5; tentatively, D is TRBD1 (6 bases). In germline, CDR1 is GTSNPN, CDR2 SVGIG (reference sequence). The length of the CDR3 is 12 residues. Trimming left V 8 bases short and J 0 bases short, with 10 bases between. The DNA for the CDR3 is TGTGCCGGTCGGACAGACCAAGAGACCCAGTACTTC. Translating gives CAGRTDQETQYF.

Only one count was recorded for this clone. The chain is built from TRBV9 and TRBJ1-3; TRBD1 aligns across 7 bases. The CDR3 loop spans 15 amino acids. V dropped 2 bases and J dropped 4; count of bases not matched to a gene: 6. CDR1 and CDR2 from the germline V gene are SGDLS and YYNGEE. CDR3 DNA sequence: TGTGCCAGCAGCGTCTCAGGGGGGACAGGAAACACCATATATTTT. Translated, it gives CASSVSGGTGNTIYF.

V and J are TRBV7-2 and TRBJ2-7, with D maybe TRBD2 (5 bases). Germline V gene sequence: CDR1 SGHTA, CDR2 FQGNSA. V was cut by 6 bases and J by 2 bases, with 14 bases left in between. The CDR3 is made up of 14 amino acids. This CDR3 is CASRVIGMAYEQYF. The CDR3 DNA is TGTGCCAGCAGAGTGATCGGGATGGCCTACGAGCAGTACTTC.

The chain recombines TRBV5-5 with TRBJ2-7; D perhaps matches TRBD1 (5 bases). Trimming cost V 0 bases and J 5 bases, with 9 bases left between them. The germline V gene has CDR1 SGHKS and CDR2 YYEKEE (reference sequence). The CDR3 spans 13 residues. CDR3 DNA: TGTGCCAGCAGCTTGGAAGGACACGACGAGCAGTACTTC. As protein: CASSLEGHDEQYF.

CDR3: CASSGRQGPGETQYF. The DNA of the CDR3 is TGTGCCAGCAGCGGGAGACAGGGCCCGGGGGAGACCCAGTACTTC. The gene calls are TRBV9 and TRBJ2-5, with 7 bases that match TRBD1. Trimming removed 3 bases from V and 5 bases from J; junction bases left unmatched: 10. This CDR3 is built from 15 residues. Germline CDR1 and CDR2: SGDLS and YYNGEE.

This clone showed up just a few times. The DNA of the CDR3 is TGTGCCAGCAGCCACCTGCGGGGGCGGGAGCAGTACTTC. Translating gives CASSHLRGREQYF. V is TRBV11-3 and J is TRBJ2-7; maybe TRBD2 (7 bases). This CDR3 region has 13 residues. Germline CDR1 reads SGHNT; CDR2 reads YENEEA. Trimming took off 5 bases at V and 7 bases at J, with 15 bases between the two ends.

Only one count was recorded for this clone. CDR3 protein: CAWRGGSGVSCTF. In nucleotides, the CDR3 is TGTGCCTGGAGGGGGGGGAGCGGCGTAAGCTGCACCTTC. The gene calls are TRBV30 and TRBJ1-2; possible D gene TRBD1, 5 bases. The CDR3 spans 13 residues. Germline lookup yields CDR1 GTSNPN and CDR2 SVGIG (reference sequence). V was cut by 3 bases and J by 13 bases, with 21 bases left in between. Combining the CDR3 with reference TRBV30 and TRBJ1-2 gives the whole variable domain SQTIHQWPATLVQPVGSPLSLECTVEGTSNPNLYWYRQAAGRGLQLLFYSVGIGQISSEVPQNLSASRPQDRQFILSSKKLLLSDSGFYLCAWRGGSGVSCTFGSGTRLTVV.

The rearrangement links TRBV3-1 (or the pseudogene TRBV3-2) to TRBJ2-2; tentative D call: TRBD2 (5 bases). V lost 3 bases and J 4 bases, leaving 12 bases between the germline ends. The CDR3 spans 15 residues. The germline V gene has CDR1 LGHDT and CDR2 YNNKEL (reference sequence). CDR3 sequence reads: CASSHGVPGTGELFF. CDR3 nucleotide sequence: TGTGCCAGCAGCCACGGGGTGCCGGGCACCGGGGAGCTGTTTTTT.

This chain joins TRBV11-2 and TRBJ2-7; possible D gene TRBD2, 6 bases. The CDR3 length is 11 residues. The V gene lost 3 bases and the J gene lost 10 bases, with 10 bases spanning the gap. Germline V gene data show CDR1 as SGHAT and CDR2 as FQNNGV. In DNA form, the CDR3 reads TGTGCCAGCAGCTTGGGGGGAACCCAGTACTTC. Translated: CASSLGGTQYF.

In nucleotides, the CDR3 is TGTGCCAGCACCGCGGCGGGACAGGCTTTATATGAGCAGTTCTTC. It codes for CASTAAGQALYEQFF. V usage is TRBV27 and J usage is TRBJ2-1; 8 bases map to TRBD1. Germline assignment: CDR1 MNHEY and CDR2 SMNVEV (reference sequence). The V and J ends lost 7 bases and 8 bases, in that order; junction bases with no gene match: 13. CDR3 length: 15 amino acids.

The rearrangement links TRBV6-1 to TRBJ2-1, with TRBD2 matching 8 bases. The germline V gene has CDR1 MNHNS and CDR2 SASEGT. The length of the CDR3 is 17 residues. After removal of 0 bases from V and 0 bases from J, the junction contained 4 bases not matched to a gene. DNA of the CDR3: TGTGCCAGCAGTGAAGCGTCGGGGGGGGCCTCCTACAATGAGCAGTTCTTC. Protein sequence: CASSEASGGASYNEQFF.

The genes are TRBV5-8 and TRBJ1-2, with D unclear. The CDR3 loop spans 12 amino acids. Trimming removed 4 bases at V and 4 bases at J, with 8 bases between. In germline, CDR1 is SGHTS, CDR2 YDEGEE. CDR3 region: CASSIFRYGYTF. In DNA form, the CDR3 reads TGTGCCAGCAGCATATTCCGCTATGGCTACACCTTC. Full variable domain (outside the CDR3, taken from reference TRBV5-8 and TRBJ1-2): EAGVTQSPTHLIKTRGQQATLRCSPISGHTSVYWYQQALGLGLQFLLWYDEGEERNRGNFPPRFSGRQFPNYSSELNVNALELEDSALYLCASSIFRYGYTFGSGTRLTVV.

V is TRBV28 and J is TRBJ2-7; 11 nucleotides line up with TRBD1. CDR3 length: 16 amino acids. J lost 3 bases, V lost 1 base, and 5 bases had no gene match. Germline V gene lookup returns CDR1 MDHEN and CDR2 SYDVKM. The CDR3 DNA sequence: TGTGCCAGCAGTTTATTGTTGGGGACAGGGGGCTACGAGCAGTACTTC. This encodes CASSLLLGTGGYEQYF.